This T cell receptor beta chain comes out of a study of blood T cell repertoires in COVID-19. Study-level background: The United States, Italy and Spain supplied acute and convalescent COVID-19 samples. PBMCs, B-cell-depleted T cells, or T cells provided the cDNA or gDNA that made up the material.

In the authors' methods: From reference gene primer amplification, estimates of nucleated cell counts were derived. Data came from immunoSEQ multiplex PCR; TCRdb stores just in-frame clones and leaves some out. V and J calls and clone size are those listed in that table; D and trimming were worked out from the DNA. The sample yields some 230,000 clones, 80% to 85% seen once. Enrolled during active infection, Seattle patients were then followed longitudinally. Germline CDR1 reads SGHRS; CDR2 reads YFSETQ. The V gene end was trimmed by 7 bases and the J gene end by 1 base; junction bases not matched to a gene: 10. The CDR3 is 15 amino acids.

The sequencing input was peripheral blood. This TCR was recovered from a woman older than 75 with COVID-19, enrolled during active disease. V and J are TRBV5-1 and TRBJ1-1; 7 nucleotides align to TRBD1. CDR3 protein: CASQISRTGNTEAFF. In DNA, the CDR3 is TGCGCCAGCCAGATCTCGAGGACAGGGAACACTGAAGCTTTCTTT.